The clone carrying this T cell receptor (beta chain) appeared many times. The antigen remains undetermined. Time point: persistent/refractory GD, antithyroid drugs over 5 years with positive TRAb. From RNA extracted from PBMCs, the TCR library was made. Peripheral blood, 8.5 to 9.5 milliliters per patient, was collected in EDTA tubes. Arm-PCR of CDR3 regions and iRepertoire HTBI primers were used to build TCR beta libraries. Each CDR3 protein is one row after TCRdb ran MiXCR on the multiplex PCR reads. The repertoire holds 400,000 or so distinct CDR3 sequences, with 23% as singletons. V lost 6 bases and J lost 1; bases outside the gene matches: 4. The CDR3 loop spans 14 amino acids. The data derive from a study of regulatory T cells in long-lasting Graves disease. Overall study: Persistence in Graves' disease denoted antithyroid drug use beyond 5 years alongside positive TSH receptor antibodies. Regarding the study as a whole: Preferential use of TRBV28, TRBJ1-2 and TRBJ2-5 was seen in persistent disease. Having only a small sample size may have limited accuracy.

The sequence was obtained from a female donor with Graves disease. The material was peripheral blood mononuclear cells (PBMCs), obtained when the disease was refractory, from a patient treated with antithyroid drugs. The chain combines TRBV12-3 or TRBV12-4 with TRBJ1-1; 8 bases map to TRBD1. CDR3 in DNA: TGTGCCAGCAGAACACAGGGGGAGAACACTGAAGCTTTCTTT. It encodes CASRTQGENTEAFF.